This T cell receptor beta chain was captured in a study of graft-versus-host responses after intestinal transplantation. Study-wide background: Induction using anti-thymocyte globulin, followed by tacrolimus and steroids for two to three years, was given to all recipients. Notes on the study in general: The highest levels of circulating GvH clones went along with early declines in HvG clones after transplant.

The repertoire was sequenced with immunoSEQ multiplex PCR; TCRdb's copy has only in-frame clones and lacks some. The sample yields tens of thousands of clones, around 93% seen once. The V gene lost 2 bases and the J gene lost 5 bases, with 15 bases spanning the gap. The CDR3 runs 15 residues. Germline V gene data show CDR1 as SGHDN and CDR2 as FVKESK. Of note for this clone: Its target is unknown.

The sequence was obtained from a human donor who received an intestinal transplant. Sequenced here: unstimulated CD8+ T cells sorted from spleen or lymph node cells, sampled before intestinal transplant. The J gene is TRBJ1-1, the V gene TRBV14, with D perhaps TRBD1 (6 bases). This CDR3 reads CASSQFYTGSTEAFF. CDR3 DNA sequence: TGTGCCAGCAGCCAATTCTATACAGGGTCAACTGAAGCTTTCTTT.